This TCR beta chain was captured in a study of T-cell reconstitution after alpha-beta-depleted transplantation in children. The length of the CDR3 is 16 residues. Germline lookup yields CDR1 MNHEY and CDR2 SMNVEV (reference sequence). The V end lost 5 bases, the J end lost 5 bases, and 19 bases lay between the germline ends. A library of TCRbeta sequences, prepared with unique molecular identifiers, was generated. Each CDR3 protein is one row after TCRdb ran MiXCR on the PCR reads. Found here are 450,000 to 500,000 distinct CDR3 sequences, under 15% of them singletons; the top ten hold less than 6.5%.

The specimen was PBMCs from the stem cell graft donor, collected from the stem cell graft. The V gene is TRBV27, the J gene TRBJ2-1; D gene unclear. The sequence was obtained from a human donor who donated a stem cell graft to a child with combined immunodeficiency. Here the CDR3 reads CASSNKQPDENNEQFF. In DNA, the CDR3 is TGTGCCAGCAGTAACAAGCAGCCGGACGAGAACAATGAGCAGTTCTTC.